This TCR beta chain was captured in a study of memory CD8 T cells in hepatitis C reinfection. The sample's time point: pre-reinfection, 55 to 20 weeks before reinfection detection. No in vitro expansion preceded TCR sequencing of the sorted cells. The trim removed 5 bases at V and 7 bases at J, leaving 15 bases unmatched. The germline V gene encodes CDR1 SNHLY and CDR2 FYNNEI. The CDR3 contains 17 residues. Method: immunoSEQ multiplex PCR; TCRdb's copy keeps in-frame clones and lacks some. The sample has approximately 52,000 clones, about 90% seen once. Sequences were obtained from naive CD8+ T cells sorted from blood. This rearrangement joins TRBV2 to TRBJ2-7; 12 bases line up with TRBD2. The sequence was obtained from a man younger than 30 with hepatitis C virus infection. CDR3 coding DNA: TGTGCCAGCAGTCCCCGACTAGCGGGAGTAGGGGAAAAAGAGCAGTACTTC. This encodes CASSPRLAGVGEKEQYF.